The rows below give T cell receptor beta chains drawn from one sample of a study of T-cell memory formation after mild COVID-19. One entry per CDR3 protein, called by TCRdb with MiXCR from the 5' RACE reads. The sample yields 210,000 or so distinct CDR3 sequences, 27% seen once. Sequenced input: PBMCs or a T cell subset sorted from them (not recorded which). All receptors come from an adult woman who had mild COVID-19 (a few samples of this study predate the infection). Cell type and time point are not known. The conserved cysteine and the conserved F or W are not part of the CDR3 here.

V gene	J gene	CDR3 protein
TRBV7-9	TRBJ2-3	ASSPRQSTDTQY
TRBV3-1	TRBJ2-1	ASTRNPGHKQF
TRBV3-1	TRBJ1-3	ASSHRQISGNTIY
TRBV9	TRBJ2-2	ASSVGGPGELF
TRBV25-1	TRBJ2-3	ASSASTGRVTQY
TRBV25-1	TRBJ2-3	ASNGAGARTDTQY
TRBV24-1	TRBJ2-3	ATSDPYSVTDTQY
TRBV20-1	TRBJ2-7	SAFVRTGALYEQY
TRBV5-4	TRBJ2-5	ASSFSAGSETQY
TRBV2	TRBJ1-2	ASSLENLYGYT
TRBV12-3/TRBV12-4	TRBJ2-1	ASSPRYEQF
TRBV12-3/TRBV12-4	TRBJ2-7	ASSLLGTAYEQY
TRBV12-3/TRBV12-4	TRBJ2-3	ASSEETDAFTDTQY
TRBV5-1	TRBJ1-4	ASSFLGAVPEKLF
TRBV7-2	TRBJ2-1	ASSLVPRGSSYNEQF
TRBV6-2/TRBV6-3	TRBJ1-2	ASSSPSANYGYT
TRBV29-1	TRBJ2-3	SVGAGLGTDTQY
TRBV29-1	TRBJ2-3	SAQDNTDTQY
TRBV6-5	TRBJ2-2	ASSYSDPGWTGELF
TRBV4-2	TRBJ2-6	ASLQLGGGNPGANVLT
TRBV5-1	TRBJ2-3	ASSLEQGAGTDTQY
TRBV7-2	TRBJ1-6	ASSRTAGVGSSPLH
TRBV5-1	TRBJ2-7	ASSSGTQSSYEQY
TRBV25-1	TRBJ2-1	ASSVARTNEQF
TRBV9	TRBJ2-2	ASSVFRDRSFGELF
TRBV20-1	TRBJ2-7	SAPGHLSYEQY
TRBV20-1	TRBJ2-1	SASDRLHEQF
TRBV20-1	TRBJ2-3	SASPEKGESPDTQY
TRBV29-1	TRBJ1-1	SGDMNTEAF
TRBV5-1	TRBJ2-3	ASSLAGTGTDTQY
TRBV10-3	TRBJ2-7	AISRDWGYEQY
TRBV12-3/TRBV12-4	TRBJ2-7	ASSRLQGFEQY
TRBV4-1	TRBJ2-2	ASSQGWVSTGELF
TRBV2	TRBJ1-3	ASNGFDTIY
TRBV30	TRBJ1-5	AWSGDAGNQPQH
TRBV7-9	TRBJ2-5	AGRAAGTVQETQY
TRBV5-1	TRBJ2-1	ASSSGTGTYNEQF
TRBV19	TRBJ2-7	ASSYQGARSSEQY
TRBV3-1	TRBJ2-5	ASSRRQGSKETQY
TRBV5-5	TRBJ2-1	ASSFILAGEGEQF
TRBV7-9	TRBJ2-3	ASTPWRGGSDTQY
TRBV27	TRBJ2-2	ASSSIGQGPGGELF
TRBV6-2/TRBV6-3	TRBJ2-1	ASSGLAGYNEQF
TRBV5-1	TRBJ2-1	ASSLGASDEQF
TRBV12-3/TRBV12-4	TRBJ2-2	ASSLERGLAGELF
TRBV19	TRBJ2-6	ASSDRGPLWANVLT
TRBV9	TRBJ2-3	ASSLTPVDTQY
TRBV12-3/TRBV12-4	TRBJ2-7	ASSLLWTGQY
TRBV6-2/TRBV6-3	TRBJ2-1	ASSWDSSYNEQF
TRBV12-3/TRBV12-4	TRBJ2-5	ASSFSDKETQY
TRBV6-2/TRBV6-3	TRBJ2-1	ASSYQWTSGRSEQF
TRBV12-3/TRBV12-4	TRBJ1-2	ASSPRTGAYGYT